This T cell receptor beta chain was sequenced in a study of blood T cell repertoires in COVID-19. Study-level background: The analysed material was cDNA or gDNA that came from T cells, B-cell-depleted T cells, or PBMCs.

Germline V gives CDR1 MDHEN, CDR2 SYDVKM. The ends lost 6 bases at V and 13 bases at J; junction bases unmatched: 14. The CDR3 covers 13 residues. Profiled with immunoSEQ multiplex PCR; TCRdb holds only in-frame clones, not every one. This sample has about 64,000 clones, with 90% found just once. The clonotype originates from a woman of 80 years or more with active COVID-19. The chain combines TRBV28 with TRBJ1-2, with 7 bases that match TRBD1. The sequenced sample was peripheral blood. In DNA form, the CDR3 reads TGTGCCAGCAGCTACAGGGGAGTTCGATCGATCACCTTC. This gives the protein CASSYRGVRSITF.